This TCR beta chain was documented in a study of siplizumab effects on memory and regulatory T cells (dated by TCRdb to about 2019). Study-wide context: The study looked at the effect of siplizumab, an anti-CD2 antibody, on alloreactive T-cell subsets in allogeneic mixed lymphocyte reactions made from human PBMCs.

Sorted unstimulated T cells, along with proliferating T cells recovered from mixed lymphocyte reactions, underwent TCRbeta CDR3 sequencing. Fresh whole blood from roughly ten HLA-typed healthy donors was used to isolate PBMCs. Looking up the germline V gene (reference sequence) yields CDR1 LNHDA and CDR2 SQIVND. Reading from cysteine to phenylalanine, the CDR3 counts 16 amino acids. Only the CDR3 DNA is retained, 48 bases long and in frame from the first base. Libraries were built with the immunoSEQ multiplex PCR assay. The deep sequencing platform assayed approximately 100,000 TCR templates per sample. Genomic DNA extracted from sorted T cells was the material used for TCRbeta CDR3 sequencing. The study's processing was this. The R programming language was used for the clonal analysis of the TCRbeta CDR3 data. Alloreactive CD4+ and CD8+ clones were defined by comparing unstimulated samples with post-reaction CFSE-low samples. Regulatory or non-regulatory origin of alloreactive CD4+ clones was assigned by matching sequences to the sorted unstimulated Treg and non-Treg repertoires. TCRdb carries this immuneACCESS record with in-frame sequences only. Its versions omit some clonotypes, under half of them owing to an unresolved V gene in the studies checked, with the rest unexplained. V, J and clone size are those of that table, while D and trimming were read from the DNA. The sample includes fewer than 120,000 clones, with more than 90% observed a single time. The leading ten clones occupy approximately 1.3% of the sample.

The paper's findings and limits, for the study overall: Because sequences below about 10^-5 frequency were poorly captured, only a minor fraction of alloreactive clones could be mapped to unstimulated subsets. Unstimulated naive T cells appeared more diverse than memory T cells, and naive cells seemed to contribute substantially to the alloresponse. The suppressive function of proliferating Tregs from siplizumab cultures was not functionally confirmed. About 80-96% of proliferating CD4+ or CD8+ clones could not be given a naive or memory phenotype. Among mappable alloreactive CD4+ clones, the Treg-derived fraction averaged approximately 69% with siplizumab versus approximately 27% in control reactions. Siplizumab significantly reduced the cumulative frequency of alloreactive sequences traceable to unstimulated CD4+ memory T cells.

A note on this clone: Its antigen remains unidentified. An end of the junction differs from the germline gene, which may be a read error.

The rearranged chain carries TRBV19 and TRBJ2-7; the D region may be TRBD1 or TRBD2, each matching 5 bases equally. The specimen sequenced was CD4+ T cells sorted from blood. The source is a human donor in good health. The CDR3 protein: CASSIVLGRNSYEQYF. The nucleotides read TGTGCCAGCAGTATCGTACTGGGACGGAACTCCTACGAGCAGTACTTC.